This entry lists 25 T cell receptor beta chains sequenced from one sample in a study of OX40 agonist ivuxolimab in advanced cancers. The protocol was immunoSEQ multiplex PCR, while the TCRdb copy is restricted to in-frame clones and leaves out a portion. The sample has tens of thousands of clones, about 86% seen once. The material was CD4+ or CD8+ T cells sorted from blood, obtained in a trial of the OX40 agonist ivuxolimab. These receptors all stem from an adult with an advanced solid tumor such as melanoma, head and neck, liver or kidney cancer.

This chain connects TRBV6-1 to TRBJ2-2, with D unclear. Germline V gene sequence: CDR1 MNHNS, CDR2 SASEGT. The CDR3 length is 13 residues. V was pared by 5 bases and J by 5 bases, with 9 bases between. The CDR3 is CASSQLRTGELFF. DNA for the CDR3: TGTGCCAGCAGTCAACTACGAACCGGGGAGCTGTTTTTT.

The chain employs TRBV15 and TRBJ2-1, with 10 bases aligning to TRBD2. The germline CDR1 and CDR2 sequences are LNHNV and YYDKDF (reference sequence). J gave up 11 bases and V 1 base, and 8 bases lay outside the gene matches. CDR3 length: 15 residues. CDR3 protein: CATSRGTRGLAKQFF. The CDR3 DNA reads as TGTGCCACCAGCAGAGGGACCCGGGGACTAGCGAAGCAGTTCTTC.

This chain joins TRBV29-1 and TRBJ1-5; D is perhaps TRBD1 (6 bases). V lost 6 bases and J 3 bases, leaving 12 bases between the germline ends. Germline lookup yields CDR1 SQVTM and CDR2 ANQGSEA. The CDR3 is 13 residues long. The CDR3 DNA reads TGCAGCGTACAGGACAGTCTCAATCAGCCCCAGCATTTT. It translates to CSVQDSLNQPQHF.

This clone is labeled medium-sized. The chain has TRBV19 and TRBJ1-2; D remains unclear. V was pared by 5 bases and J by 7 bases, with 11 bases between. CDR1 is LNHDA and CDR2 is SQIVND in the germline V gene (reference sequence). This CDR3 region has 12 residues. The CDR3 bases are TGTGCCAGTAGTTTCGTGTTGGGTGGCTACACCTTC. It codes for CASSFVLGGYTF.

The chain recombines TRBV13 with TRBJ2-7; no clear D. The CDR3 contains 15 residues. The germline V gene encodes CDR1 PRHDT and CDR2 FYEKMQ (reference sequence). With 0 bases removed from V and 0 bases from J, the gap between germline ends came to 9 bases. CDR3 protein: CASSLGSFSSYEQYF. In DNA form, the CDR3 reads TGTGCCAGCAGCTTAGGGAGTTTTAGCTCCTACGAGCAGTACTTC.

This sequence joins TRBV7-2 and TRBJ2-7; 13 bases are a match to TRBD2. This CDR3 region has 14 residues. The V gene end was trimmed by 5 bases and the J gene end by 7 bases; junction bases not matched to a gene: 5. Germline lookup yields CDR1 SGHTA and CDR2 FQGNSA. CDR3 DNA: TGTGCCAGCAGCACCACTAGCGGGAGGGGTGAGCAGTACTTC. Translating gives CASSTTSGRGEQYF.

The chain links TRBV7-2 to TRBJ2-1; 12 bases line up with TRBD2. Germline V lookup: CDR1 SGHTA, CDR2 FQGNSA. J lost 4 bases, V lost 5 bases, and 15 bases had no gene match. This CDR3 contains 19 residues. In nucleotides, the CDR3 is TGTGCCAGCAGCACCCTTACGGCTAGCGGGAGGGTGGGGTACAATGAGCAGTTCTTC. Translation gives CASSTLTASGRVGYNEQFF.

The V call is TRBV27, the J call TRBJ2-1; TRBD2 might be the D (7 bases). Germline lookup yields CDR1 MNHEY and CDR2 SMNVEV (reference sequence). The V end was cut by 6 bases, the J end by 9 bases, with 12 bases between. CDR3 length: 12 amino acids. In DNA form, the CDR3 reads TGTGCCAGCAGAGCCCGGGGGGCTGAGCAGTTCTTC. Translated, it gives CASRARGAEQFF.

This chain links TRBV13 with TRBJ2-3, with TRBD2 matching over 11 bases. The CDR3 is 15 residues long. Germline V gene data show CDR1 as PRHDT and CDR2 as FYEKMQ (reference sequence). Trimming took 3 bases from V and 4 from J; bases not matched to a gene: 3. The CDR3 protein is CASSLETSGADTQYF. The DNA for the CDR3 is TGTGCCAGCAGCTTGGAGACTAGCGGGGCAGATACGCAGTATTTT. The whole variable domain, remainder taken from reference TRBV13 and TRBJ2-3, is AAGVIQSPRHLIKEKRETATLKCYPIPRHDTVYWYQQGPGQDPQFLISFYEKMQSDKGSIPDRFSAQQFSDYHSELNMSSLELGDSALYFCASSLETSGADTQYFGPGTRLTVL.

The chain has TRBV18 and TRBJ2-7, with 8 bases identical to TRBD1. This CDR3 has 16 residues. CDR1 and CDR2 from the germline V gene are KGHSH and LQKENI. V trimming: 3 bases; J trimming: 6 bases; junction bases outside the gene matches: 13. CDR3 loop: CASSPRFGQGSGEQYF. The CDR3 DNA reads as TGTGCCAGCTCACCTAGATTCGGACAGGGCAGCGGCGAGCAGTACTTC.

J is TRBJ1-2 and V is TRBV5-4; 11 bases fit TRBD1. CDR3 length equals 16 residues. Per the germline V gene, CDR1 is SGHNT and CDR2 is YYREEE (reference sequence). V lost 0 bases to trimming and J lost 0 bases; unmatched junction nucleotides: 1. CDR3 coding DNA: TGTGCCAGCAGCTTGGGGGGACAGGGGGCTAACTATGGCTACACCTTC. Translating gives CASSLGGQGANYGYTF.

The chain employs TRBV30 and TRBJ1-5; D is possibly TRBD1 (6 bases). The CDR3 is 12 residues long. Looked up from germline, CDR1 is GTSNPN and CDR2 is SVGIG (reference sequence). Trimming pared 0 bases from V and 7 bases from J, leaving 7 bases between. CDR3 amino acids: CAWSVGGQPQHF. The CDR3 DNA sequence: TGTGCCTGGAGTGTGGGGGGCCAGCCCCAGCATTTT.

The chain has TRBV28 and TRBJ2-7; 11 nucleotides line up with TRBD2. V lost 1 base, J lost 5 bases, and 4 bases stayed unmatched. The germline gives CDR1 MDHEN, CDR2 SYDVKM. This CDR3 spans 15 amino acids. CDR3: CASSLYTSGSDEQYF. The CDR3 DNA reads TGTGCCAGCAGTTTATACACTAGCGGGAGTGACGAGCAGTACTTC.

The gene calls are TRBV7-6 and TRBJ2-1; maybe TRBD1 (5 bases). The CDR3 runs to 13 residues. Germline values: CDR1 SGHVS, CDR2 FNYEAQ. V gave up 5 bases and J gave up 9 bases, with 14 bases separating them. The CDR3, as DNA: TGTGCCAGCAGCGCAACGCAGGGTGTTGAGCAGTTCTTC. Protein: CASSATQGVEQFF.

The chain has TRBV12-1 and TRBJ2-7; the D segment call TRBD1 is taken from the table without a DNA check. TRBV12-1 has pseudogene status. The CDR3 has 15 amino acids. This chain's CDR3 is CASSFGGQGIYEQYF. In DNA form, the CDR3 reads TGTGCCAGCAGCTTTGGGGGACAGGGGATTTACGAGCAGTACTTC.

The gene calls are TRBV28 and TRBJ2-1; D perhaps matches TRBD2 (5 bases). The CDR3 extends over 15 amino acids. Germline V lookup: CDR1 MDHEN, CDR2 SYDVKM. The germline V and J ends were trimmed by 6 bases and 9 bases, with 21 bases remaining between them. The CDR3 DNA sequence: TGTGCCAGCAGCCGGCGGGCGGGTGGGAAGGGTGAGCAGTTCTTC. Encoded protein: CASSRRAGGKGEQFF.

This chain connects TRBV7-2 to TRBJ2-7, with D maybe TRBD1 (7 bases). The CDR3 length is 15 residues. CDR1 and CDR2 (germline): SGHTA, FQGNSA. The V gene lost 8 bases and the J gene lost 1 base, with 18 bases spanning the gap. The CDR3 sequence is CASRLAGQTSYEQYF. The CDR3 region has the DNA TGTGCCAGCCGTCTTGCGGGACAGACTTCCTACGAGCAGTACTTC.

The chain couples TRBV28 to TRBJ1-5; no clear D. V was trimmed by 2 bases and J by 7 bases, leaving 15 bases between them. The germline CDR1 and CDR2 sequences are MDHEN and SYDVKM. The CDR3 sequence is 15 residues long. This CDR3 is CASSLLSGARQPQHF. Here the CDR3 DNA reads TGTGCCAGCAGTTTACTCTCAGGAGCAAGACAGCCCCAGCATTTT.

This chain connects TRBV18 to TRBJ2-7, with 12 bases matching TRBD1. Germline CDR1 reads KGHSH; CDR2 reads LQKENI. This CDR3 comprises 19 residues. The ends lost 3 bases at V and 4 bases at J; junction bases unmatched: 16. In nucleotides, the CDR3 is TGTGCCAGCTCACCGGGACAGGGGGCTCTAGCGGGATCACTTTACGAGCAGTACTTC. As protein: CASSPGQGALAGSLYEQYF.

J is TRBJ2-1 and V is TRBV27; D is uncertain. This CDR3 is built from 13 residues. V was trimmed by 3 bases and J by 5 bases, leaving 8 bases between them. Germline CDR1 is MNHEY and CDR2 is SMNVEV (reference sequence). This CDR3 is CASSFKVNNEQFF. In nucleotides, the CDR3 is TGTGCCAGCAGTTTCAAAGTTAACAATGAGCAGTTCTTC.

The CDR3 nucleotides are TGTGCCAGCACCGACAGGGGTCAAGGCGATGGCTACACCTTC. Translation gives CASTDRGQGDGYTF. The J gene is TRBJ1-2, the V gene TRBV6-5; TRBD1 aligns across 8 bases. CDR1 and CDR2 (germline): MNHEY, SVGAGI. The V segment lost 7 bases and the J segment 6 bases; nucleotides outside the gene matches: 10. CDR3 length: 14 amino acids.

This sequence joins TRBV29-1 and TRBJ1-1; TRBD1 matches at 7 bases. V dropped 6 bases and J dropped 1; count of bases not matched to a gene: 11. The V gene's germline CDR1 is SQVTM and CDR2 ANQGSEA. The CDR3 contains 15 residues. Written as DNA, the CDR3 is TGCAGCGTCCGAGGCCCAGGGGGACCGAACACTGAAGCTTTCTTT. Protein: CSVRGPGGPNTEAFF.

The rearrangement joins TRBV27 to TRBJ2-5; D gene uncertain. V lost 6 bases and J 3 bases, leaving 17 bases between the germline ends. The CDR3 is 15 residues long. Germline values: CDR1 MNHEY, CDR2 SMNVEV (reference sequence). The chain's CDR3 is CASSTKGLPKETQYF. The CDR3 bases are TGTGCCAGCAGCACCAAAGGTCTACCGAAAGAGACCCAGTACTTC.

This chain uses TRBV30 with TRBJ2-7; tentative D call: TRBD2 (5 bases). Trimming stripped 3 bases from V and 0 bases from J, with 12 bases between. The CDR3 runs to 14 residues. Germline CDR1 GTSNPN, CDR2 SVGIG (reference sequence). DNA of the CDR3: TGTGCCTGGAGGGACTCGGGGAGCTCCTACGAGCAGTACTTC. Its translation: CAWRDSGSSYEQYF.

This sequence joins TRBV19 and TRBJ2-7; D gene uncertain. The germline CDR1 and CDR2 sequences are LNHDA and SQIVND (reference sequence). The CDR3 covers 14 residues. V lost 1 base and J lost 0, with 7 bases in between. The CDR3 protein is CASSIGGLSYEQYF. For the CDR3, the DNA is TGTGCCAGTAGTATAGGTGGGCTCTCCTACGAGCAGTACTTC.